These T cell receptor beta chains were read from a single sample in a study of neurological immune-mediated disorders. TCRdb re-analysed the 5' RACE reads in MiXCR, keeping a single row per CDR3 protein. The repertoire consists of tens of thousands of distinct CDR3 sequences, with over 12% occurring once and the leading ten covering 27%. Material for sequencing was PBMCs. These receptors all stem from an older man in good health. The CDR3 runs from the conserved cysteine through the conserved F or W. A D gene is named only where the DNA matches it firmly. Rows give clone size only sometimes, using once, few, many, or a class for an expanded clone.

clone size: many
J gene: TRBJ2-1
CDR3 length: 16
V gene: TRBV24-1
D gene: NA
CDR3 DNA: TGTGCCACCAGTGATCCTCTGGGGACTCGCACCCATGAGCAGTTCTTC
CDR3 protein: CATSDPLGTRTHEQFF

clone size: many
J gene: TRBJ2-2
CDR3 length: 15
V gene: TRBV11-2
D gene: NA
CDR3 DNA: TGTGCCAGCAGCTTGCGCGGGGTCGTCACCGGGGAGCTGTTTTTT
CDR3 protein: CASSLRGVVTGELFF

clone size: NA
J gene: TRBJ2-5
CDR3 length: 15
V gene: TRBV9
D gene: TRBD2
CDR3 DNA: TGTGCCAGCAGCCCCCGTGGGGGGGGGCAAGAGACCCAGTACTTC
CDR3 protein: CASSPRGGGQETQYF

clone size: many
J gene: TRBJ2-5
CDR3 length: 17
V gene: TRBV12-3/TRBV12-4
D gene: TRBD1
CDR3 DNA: TGTGCCAGCAGTTTATCGGGCAGGGGGAATTTCCAAGAGACCCAGTACTTC
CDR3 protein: CASSLSGRGNFQETQYF

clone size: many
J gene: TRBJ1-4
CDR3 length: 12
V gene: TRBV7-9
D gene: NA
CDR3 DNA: TGTGCCAGCAGCTCCCCAGGTGGCAGACTGTTTTTT
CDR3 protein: CASSSPGGRLFF

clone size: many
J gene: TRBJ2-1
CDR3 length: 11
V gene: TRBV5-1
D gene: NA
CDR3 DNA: TGCGCCAGCAGCTTCACCGAAGAGCAGTTCTTC
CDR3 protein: CASSFTEEQFF

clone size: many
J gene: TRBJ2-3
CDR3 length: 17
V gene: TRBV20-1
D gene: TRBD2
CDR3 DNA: TGCAGTGCTAGAGTCCTAGGCGGGGGGAGTCTTCTAGATACGCAGTATTTT
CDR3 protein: CSARVLGGGSLLDTQYF

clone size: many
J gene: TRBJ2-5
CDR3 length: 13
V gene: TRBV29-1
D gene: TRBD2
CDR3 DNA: TGCAGCGTTGAAGTATCTAGCGGAGAGACCCAGTACTTC
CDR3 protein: CSVEVSSGETQYF

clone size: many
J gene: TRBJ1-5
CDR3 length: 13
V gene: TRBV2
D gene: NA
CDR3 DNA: TGTGCCAGCAGTCGGGACAACAATCAGCCCCAGCATTTT
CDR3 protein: CASSRDNNQPQHF

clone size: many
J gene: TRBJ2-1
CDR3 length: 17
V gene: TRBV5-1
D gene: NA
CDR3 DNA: TGCGCCAGCAGTTTGTTCGGGCCCGGAAGGTCCTACAATGAGCAGTTCTTC
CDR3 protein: CASSLFGPGRSYNEQFF

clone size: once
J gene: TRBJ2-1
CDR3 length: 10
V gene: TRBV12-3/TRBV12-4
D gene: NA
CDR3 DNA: TGTGCCAGCAGTTTAAGGCGGGTTTACTTC
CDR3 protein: CASSLRRVYF

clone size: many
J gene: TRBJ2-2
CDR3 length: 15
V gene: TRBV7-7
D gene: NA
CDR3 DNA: TGTGCCAGCAGCTCTTCTTGGGCTCGTGACGGGGAGCTGTTTTTT
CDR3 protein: CASSSSWARDGELFF

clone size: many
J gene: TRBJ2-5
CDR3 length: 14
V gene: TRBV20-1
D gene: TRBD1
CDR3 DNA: TGCAGTGAGAGGCGGGCAGGGGGTGGAGAGACCCAGTACTTC
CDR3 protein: CSERRAGGGETQYF

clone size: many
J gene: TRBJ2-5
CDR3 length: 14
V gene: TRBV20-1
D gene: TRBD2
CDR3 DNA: TGCAGTGCGGTGGGAGTAGCGGGTCAAGAGACCCAGTACTTC
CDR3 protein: CSAVGVAGQETQYF

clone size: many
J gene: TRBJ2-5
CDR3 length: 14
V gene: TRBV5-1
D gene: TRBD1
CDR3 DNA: TGCGCCAGCAGCTTCGGGACAGGGGAAGAGACCCAGTACTTC
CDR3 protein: CASSFGTGEETQYF

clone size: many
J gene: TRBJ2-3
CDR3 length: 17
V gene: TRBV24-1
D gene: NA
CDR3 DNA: TGTGCCACCAGTGATTCGGACAGATCCATTGGGACAGATACGCAGTATTTT
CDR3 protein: CATSDSDRSIGTDTQYF

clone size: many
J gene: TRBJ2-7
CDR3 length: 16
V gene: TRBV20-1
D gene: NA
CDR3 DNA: TGCAGTGCTAGAGACCGAACAGGGGGGGGTTCCTACGAGCAGTACTTC
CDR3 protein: CSARDRTGGGSYEQYF

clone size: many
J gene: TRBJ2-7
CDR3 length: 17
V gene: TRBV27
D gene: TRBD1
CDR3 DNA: TGTGCCAGCAGTCGAAAGGGGGGACAGGGGTTAACCTACGAGCAGTACTTC
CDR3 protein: CASSRKGGQGLTYEQYF

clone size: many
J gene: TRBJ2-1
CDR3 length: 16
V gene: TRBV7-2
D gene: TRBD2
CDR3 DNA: TGTGCCAGCAGGCGATCAGCGGGGGGCATCTACAATGAGCAGTTCTTC
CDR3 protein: CASRRSAGGIYNEQFF

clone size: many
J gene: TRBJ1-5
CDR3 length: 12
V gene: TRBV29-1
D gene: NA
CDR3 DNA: TGCAGCGTTGGAAGTCCGAATCAGCCCCAGCATTTT
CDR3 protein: CSVGSPNQPQHF

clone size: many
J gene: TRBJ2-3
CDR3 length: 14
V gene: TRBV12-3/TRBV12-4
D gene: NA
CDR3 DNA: TGTGCCAGCAGTCTACACAGGGAAACAGATACGCAGTATTTT
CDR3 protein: CASSLHRETDTQYF

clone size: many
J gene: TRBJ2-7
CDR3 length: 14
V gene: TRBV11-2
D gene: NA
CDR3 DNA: TGTGCCAGCAGCTTAGATTTGGGGGCATTCAAGCAGTACTTC
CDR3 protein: CASSLDLGAFKQYF

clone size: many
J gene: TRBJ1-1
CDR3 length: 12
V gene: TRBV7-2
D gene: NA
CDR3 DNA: TGTGCCAGCAGCTTAGCGGTCGGGGAAGCTTTCTTT
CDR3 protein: CASSLAVGEAFF

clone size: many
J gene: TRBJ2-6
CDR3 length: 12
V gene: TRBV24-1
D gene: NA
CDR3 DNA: TGTGCCACCGAGTCTGGGGCCAACGTCCTGACTTTC
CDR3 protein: CATESGANVLTF

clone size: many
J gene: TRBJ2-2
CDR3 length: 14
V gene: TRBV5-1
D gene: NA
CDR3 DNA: TGCGCCAGCAGCGGGGGCTCGGGCACCGGGGAGCTGTTTTTT
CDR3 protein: CASSGGSGTGELFF

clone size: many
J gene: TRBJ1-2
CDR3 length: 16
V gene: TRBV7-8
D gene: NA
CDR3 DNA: TGTACCAGCAGCTCCGGGACGTCACCCGAAGGGTATGGCTACACCTTC
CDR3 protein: CTSSSGTSPEGYGYTF

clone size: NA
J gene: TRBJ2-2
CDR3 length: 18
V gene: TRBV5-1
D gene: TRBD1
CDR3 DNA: TGCGCCAGCAGCTTCGGACAGGGGGCGCCCCAGAACACCGGGGAGCTGTTTTTT
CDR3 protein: CASSFGQGAPQNTGELFF

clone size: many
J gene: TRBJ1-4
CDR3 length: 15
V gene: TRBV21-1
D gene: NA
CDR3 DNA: TGTGCCAGCAAGGTCCCGGGACTCCTTAATGAAAAACTGTTTTTT
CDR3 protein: CASKVPGLLNEKLFF

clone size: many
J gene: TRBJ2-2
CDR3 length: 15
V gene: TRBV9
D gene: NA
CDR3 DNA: TGTGCCAGCACCGCGGGTCAACCGAACACCGGGGAGCTGTTTTTT
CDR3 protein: CASTAGQPNTGELFF

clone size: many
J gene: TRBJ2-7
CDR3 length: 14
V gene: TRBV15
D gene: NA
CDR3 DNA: TGTGCCACCAGCAGAGGAGGGGGGGCTGTCGAGCAGTACTTC
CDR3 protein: CATSRGGGAVEQYF

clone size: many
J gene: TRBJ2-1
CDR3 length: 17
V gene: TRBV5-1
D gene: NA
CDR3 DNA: TGCGCCAGCAGCTCCGGCCCCGCGGGGAGCTCCTACAATGAGCAGTTCTTC
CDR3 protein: CASSSGPAGSSYNEQFF

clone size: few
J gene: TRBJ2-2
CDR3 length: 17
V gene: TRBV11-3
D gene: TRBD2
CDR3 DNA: TGTGCCAGCAGCTTAGAACCGGGACTAGCGAACACCGGGGAGCTGTTTTTT
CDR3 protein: CASSLEPGLANTGELFF

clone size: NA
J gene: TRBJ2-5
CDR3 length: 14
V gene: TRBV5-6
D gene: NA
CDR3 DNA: TGTGCCAGCAGCTTGGTAGGACGAGGGGAGACCCAGTACTTC
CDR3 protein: CASSLVGRGETQYF

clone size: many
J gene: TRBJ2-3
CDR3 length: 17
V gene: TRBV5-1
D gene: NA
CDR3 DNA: TGCGCCAGCAGCCCGGTGAGGAGCGGTATCGGGGCAGATACGCAGTATTTT
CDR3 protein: CASSPVRSGIGADTQYF

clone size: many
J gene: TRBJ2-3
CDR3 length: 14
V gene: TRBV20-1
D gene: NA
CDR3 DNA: TGCAGTGCTACATGGGGGGGCAGCACAGATACGCAGTATTTT
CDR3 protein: CSATWGGSTDTQYF

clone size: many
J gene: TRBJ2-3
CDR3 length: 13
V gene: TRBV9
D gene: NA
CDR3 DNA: TGTGCCAGCAGCGTACAAACGGCCGATACGCAGTATTTT
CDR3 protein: CASSVQTADTQYF

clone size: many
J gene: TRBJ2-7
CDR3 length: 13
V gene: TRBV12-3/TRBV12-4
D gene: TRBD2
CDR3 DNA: TGTGCCAGCAGTTTAAATGGGGGGGACGAGCAGTACTTC
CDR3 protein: CASSLNGGDEQYF

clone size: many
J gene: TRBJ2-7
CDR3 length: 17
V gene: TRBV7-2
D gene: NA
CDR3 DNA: TGTGCCAGCAGCTTAAACCCACGGGGGCTCCCCGACCTCGAGCAGTACTTC
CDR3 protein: CASSLNPRGLPDLEQYF

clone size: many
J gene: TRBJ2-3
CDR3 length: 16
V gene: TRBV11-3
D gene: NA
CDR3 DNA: TGTGCCAGCAGCTTAGTGAGTTGGGGTGGAACAGATACGCAGTATTTT
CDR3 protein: CASSLVSWGGTDTQYF

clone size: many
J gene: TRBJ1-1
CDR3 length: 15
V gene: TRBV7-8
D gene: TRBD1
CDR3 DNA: TGTGCCAGCAGCTTAGCCCGGACAGGGGGTGTCGGAGCTTTCTTT
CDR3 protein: CASSLARTGGVGAFF

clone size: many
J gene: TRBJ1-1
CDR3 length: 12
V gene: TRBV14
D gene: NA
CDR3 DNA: TGTGCCAGCAGCCAGGAGAACACTGAAGCTTTCTTT
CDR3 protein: CASSQENTEAFF

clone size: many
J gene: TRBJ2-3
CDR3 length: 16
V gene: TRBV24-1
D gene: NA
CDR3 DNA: TGTGCCACCAGTGATGGGACACCGAAATACACAGATACGCAGTATTTT
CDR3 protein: CATSDGTPKYTDTQYF

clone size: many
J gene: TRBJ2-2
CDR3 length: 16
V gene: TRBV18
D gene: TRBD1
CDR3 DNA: TGTGCCAGCTCACAAGGGACAGGGGCCTACACCGGGGAGCTGTTTTTT
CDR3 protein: CASSQGTGAYTGELFF

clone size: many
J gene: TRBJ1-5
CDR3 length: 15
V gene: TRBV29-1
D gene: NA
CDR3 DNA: TGCAGCGTGCGAATGGGGTGGGGGAGCAATCAGCCCCAGCATTTT
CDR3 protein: CSVRMGWGSNQPQHF

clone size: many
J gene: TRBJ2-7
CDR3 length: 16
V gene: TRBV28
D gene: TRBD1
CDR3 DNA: TGTGCCAGCAGTTCCGCCGGGACAGGGGGCTACAACGAGCAGTACTTC
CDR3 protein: CASSSAGTGGYNEQYF

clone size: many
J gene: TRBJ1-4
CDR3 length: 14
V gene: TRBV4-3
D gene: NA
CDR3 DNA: TGCGCCAGCAGCCAAGATGGCGTAGGCGAAAAACTGTTTTTT
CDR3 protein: CASSQDGVGEKLFF

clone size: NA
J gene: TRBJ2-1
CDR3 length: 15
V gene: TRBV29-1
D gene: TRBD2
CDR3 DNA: TGCAGCGTTAGGTTGAACGGGAGGTCCTACAATGAGCAGTTCTTC
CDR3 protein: CSVRLNGRSYNEQFF

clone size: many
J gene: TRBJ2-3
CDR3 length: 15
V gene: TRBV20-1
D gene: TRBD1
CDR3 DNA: TGCAGTGCTAGAGCCGACAGGGGGAATTGGGATACGCAGTATTTT
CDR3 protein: CSARADRGNWDTQYF

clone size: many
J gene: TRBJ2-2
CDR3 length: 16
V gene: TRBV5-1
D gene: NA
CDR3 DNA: TGCGCCAGCAGCTTGAACGGCCATTTAGGGACCGGGGAGCTGTTTTTT
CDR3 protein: CASSLNGHLGTGELFF

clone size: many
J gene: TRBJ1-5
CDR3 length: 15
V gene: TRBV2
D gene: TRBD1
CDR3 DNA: TGTGCCAGCAGTCTAGGAACAGGGGGCAATCAGCCCCAGCATTTT
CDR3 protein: CASSLGTGGNQPQHF

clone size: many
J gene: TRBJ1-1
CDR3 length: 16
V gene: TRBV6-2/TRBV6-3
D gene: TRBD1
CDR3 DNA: TGTGCCAGCAGTCGTATCCTCGGGACAGGGGCCACTGAAGCTTTCTTT
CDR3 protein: CASSRILGTGATEAFF

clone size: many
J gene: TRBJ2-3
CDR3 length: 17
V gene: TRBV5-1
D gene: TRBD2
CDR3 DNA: TGCGCCAGCAGCTTACGACGACTAGCGGGGACGACAGATACGCAGTATTTT
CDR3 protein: CASSLRRLAGTTDTQYF